These T cell receptor beta chains were read from a single sample in a study of T cell repertoires in aging, cancer and after chemotherapy. TCRdb reprocessed the multiplex PCR reads via MiXCR and lists one record per CDR3 protein. The table records more than 1,000 distinct CDR3 sequences, about 30% of them present only once. Sequenced sample: blood. Every receptor here comes from a human donor with a solid tumor. Both conserved end residues are part of each CDR3. A D gene is named only where the DNA matches it firmly. Size is omitted from some rows. Given values are once, few, many or a class for expanded clones.

CASSLLAGSDTDTQYF	TGCGCCAGCAGCCTTCTCGCAGGGAGCGACACAGATACGCAGTATTTT	NA	NA	TRBJ2-3	TRBV5-1
CSARDYLTYEQYF	TGCAGTGCTAGAGATTACTTAACCTACGAGCAGTACTTC	NA	NA	TRBJ2-7	TRBV20-1
CATSSPGQREYEQYF	TGTGCCACCAGCAGCCCGGGACAGAGGGAGTACGAGCAGTACTTC	medium-sized	TRBD1	TRBJ2-7	TRBV15
CASSTTSGANVLTF	TGTGCCAGCAGCACCACCTCTGGGGCCAACGTCCTGACTTTC	medium-sized	NA	TRBJ2-6	TRBV5-4
CSARVTRETGELFF	TGCAGTGCTAGAGTGACTAGAGAAACCGGGGAGCTGTTTTTT	NA	NA	TRBJ2-2	TRBV20-1
CSAPTPGAGNTIYF	TGCAGTGCTCCGACCCCGGGGGCTGGAAACACCATATATTTT	NA	NA	TRBJ1-3	TRBV20-1
CAWSWDRYSQPQHF	TGTGCCTGGAGTTGGGACAGGTATAGCCAGCCCCAGCATTTT	large	TRBD1	TRBJ1-5	TRBV30
CASSPRGVPTDTQYF	TGTGCCAGCAGCCCGCGGGGGGTCCCAACAGATACGCAGTATTTT	NA	TRBD2	TRBJ2-3	TRBV11-2
CSARRGRAFF	TGCAGTGCTAGGCGGGGCAGGGCTTTCTTT	few	NA	TRBJ1-1	TRBV20-1
CASSYLGNSNQPQHF	TGTGCCAGCAGTTACCTTGGGAATAGCAATCAGCCCCAGCATTTT	NA	NA	TRBJ1-5	TRBV6-2/TRBV6-3
CASSVLGANVLTF	TGTGCCAGTAGTGTTCTCGGGGCCAACGTCCTGACTTTC	few	NA	TRBJ2-6	TRBV19
CATSTLQSVQETQYF	TGTGCCACCAGCACCCTCCAGTCGGTGCAAGAGACCCAGTACTTC	medium-sized	NA	TRBJ2-5	TRBV15
CSAQKPGRRQSPHHF	TGCAGTGCCCAAAAACCGGGACGGCGGCAATCACCCCACCACTTT	once	NA	TRBJ1-6	TRBV20-1
CSAGLAGFDNEQFF	TGCAGTGCTGGACTAGCGGGATTCGACAATGAGCAGTTCTTC	NA	TRBD2	TRBJ2-1	TRBV20-1
CASSPSFETQYF	TGTGCCAGCTCACCAAGTTTTGAGACCCAGTACTTC	NA	NA	TRBJ2-5	TRBV18
CARSLRLAGIGVAKNIQYF	TGTGCCAGAAGCTTGAGACTAGCGGGAATCGGGGTGGCCAAAAACATTCAGTACTTC	NA	TRBD2	TRBJ2-4	TRBV5-3
CVSSQGGNTEAFF	TGTGTCAGCAGTCAGGGGGGGAACACTGAAGCTTTCTTT	NA	TRBD1	TRBJ1-1	TRBV12-3/TRBV12-4
CASTLGLPAISPLHF	TGTGCCAGCACCCTAGGGCTGCCCGCGATTTCACCCCTCCACTTT	NA	NA	TRBJ1-6	TRBV6-6
CASSLRGYRSDTQYF	TGTGCCAGCAGTTTACGCGGGTACCGGTCGGATACGCAGTATTTT	medium-sized	NA	TRBJ2-3	TRBV27
CASSLGTGADTQYF	TGTGCCAGCAGCCTCGGGACAGGGGCAGATACGCAGTATTTT	large	TRBD1	TRBJ2-3	TRBV11-1
CSARGGVYEQYF	TGCAGTGCCAGGGGCGGGGTCTACGAGCAGTACTTC	few	NA	TRBJ2-7	TRBV20-1
CASSSDWGVEDEQFF	TGTGCCAGCAGCTCGGACTGGGGGGTGGAAGATGAGCAGTTCTTC	large	NA	TRBJ2-1	TRBV5-6
CSAPTSGRKEQYF	TGCAGTGCTCCTACTAGCGGGAGGAAAGAGCAGTACTTC	NA	TRBD2	TRBJ2-7	TRBV20-1
CASMGRETQYF	TGTGCCTCGATGGGAAGAGAGACCCAGTACTTC	large	NA	TRBJ2-5	TRBV30
CASSWTSGYEQYF	TGTGCCAGCAGCTGGACAAGCGGCTACGAGCAGTACTTC	medium-sized	NA	TRBJ2-7	TRBV5-6
CAWSVFGQPQHF	TGTGCCTGGAGTGTATTTGGTCAGCCCCAGCATTTT	large	NA	TRBJ1-5	TRBV30
CSVGGRAGGIYNEQFF	TGCAGCGTTGGGGGCCGAGCGGGAGGGATCTACAATGAGCAGTTCTTC	large	TRBD2	TRBJ2-1	TRBV29-1
CATSRARGGSYKQYF	TGTGCCACCAGCAGAGCGAGGGGGGGCTCCTACAAGCAGTACTTC	NA	NA	TRBJ2-7	TRBV15
CASSPDGGHNQPQHF	TGTGCCAGCAGTCCTGATGGAGGGCACAATCAGCCCCAGCATTTT	NA	NA	TRBJ1-5	TRBV12-3/TRBV12-4
CSATGTSVLEQFF	TGCAGTGCTACCGGGACTAGCGTTCTTGAGCAGTTCTTC	NA	TRBD2	TRBJ2-1	TRBV20-1
CASSQGGNTEAFF	TGTGCCAGCAGTCAGGGGGGGAACACTGAAGCTTTCTTT	NA	TRBD1	TRBJ1-1	TRBV12-3/TRBV12-4
CASRVWANVLTF	TGTGCCAGCAGGGTCTGGGCCAACGTCCTGACTTTC	large	NA	TRBJ2-6	TRBV6-1
CSVGAGGGEKLFF	TGCAGCGTTGGAGCAGGGGGCGGTGAAAAACTGTTTTTT	large	TRBD1	TRBJ1-4	TRBV29-1
CASSYWGGGYEDEQFF	TGTGCCAGCAGTTACTGGGGGGGGGGATACGAGGATGAGCAGTTCTTC	large	TRBD2	TRBJ2-1	TRBV6-6
CSVRPGADTQYF	TGCAGCGTTAGGCCAGGGGCAGATACGCAGTATTTT	large	NA	TRBJ2-3	TRBV29-1
CASRKRGGLENEQFF	TGTGCCAGTAGGAAGCGGGGGGGCCTCGAAAATGAGCAGTTCTTC	NA	TRBD2	TRBJ2-1	TRBV19
CASSLDRESGYTF	TGTGCCAGCAGCTTGGACAGGGAGAGCGGCTACACCTTC	few	TRBD1	TRBJ1-2	TRBV7-2
CASSLADRGKNEQYF	TGTGCCAGCAGCTTGGCCGACAGGGGGAAAAACGAGCAGTACTTC	NA	TRBD1	TRBJ2-7	TRBV7-2
CASSIRGQGHQPQHF	TGTGCCAGTAGTATAAGGGGACAGGGTCATCAGCCCCAGCATTTT	few	TRBD1	TRBJ1-5	TRBV19
CASSMRGAETQYF	TGTGCCAGTAGTATGAGGGGCGCAGAGACCCAGTACTTC	few	NA	TRBJ2-5	TRBV19
CASSLREDYNEQFF	TGTGCCAGCAGCTTGCGGGAGGACTACAATGAGCAGTTCTTC	once	TRBD2	TRBJ2-1	TRBV28
CASSHRGPSGHNEQFF	TGTGCCAGCAGTCACAGGGGGCCATCCGGACACAATGAGCAGTTCTTC	medium-sized	TRBD1	TRBJ2-1	TRBV6-2/TRBV6-3
CASSQGWGRGYTF	TGTGCCAGCAGCCAAGGTTGGGGGCGCGGCTACACCTTC	few	NA	TRBJ1-2	TRBV14
CASSSYREVTDTQYF	TGTGCCAGCAGCTCTTACAGGGAGGTCACAGATACGCAGTATTTT	few	NA	TRBJ2-3	TRBV7-9
CASSQSGGNQPQHF	TGTGCCAGCAGCCAAAGTGGGGGCAATCAGCCCCAGCATTTT	few	NA	TRBJ1-5	TRBV7-9
CSARIPGAETQYF	TGCAGTGCTAGAATACCCGGCGCGGAGACCCAGTACTTC	NA	NA	TRBJ2-5	TRBV20-1
CASSLAQRGHEQYF	TGTGCCAGCAGCTTAGCGCAGAGAGGCCACGAGCAGTACTTC	NA	NA	TRBJ2-7	TRBV7-2
CATSEADRGRGAFF	TGTGCCACCAGTGAAGCGGACAGGGGGCGAGGAGCTTTCTTT	once	TRBD1	TRBJ1-1	TRBV24-1
CASSLENTEAFF	TGTGCCAGCAGCCTCGAGAACACTGAAGCTTTCTTT	few	NA	TRBJ1-1	TRBV6-6
CATSRLLRGLGEKLFF	TGTGCCACCAGCAGACTACTCAGGGGACTTGGTGAAAAACTGTTTTTT	NA	NA	TRBJ1-4	TRBV15
CASTLRLSYANTGELFF	TGTGCCAGCACCCTTAGGTTAAGCTACGCGAACACCGGGGAGCTGTTTTTT	NA	NA	TRBJ2-2	TRBV7-2
CASSRPRRGSEAFF	TGTGCCAGCAGCCGTCCCCGGCGGGGAAGTGAAGCTTTCTTT	few	NA	TRBJ1-1	TRBV5-6
CASSPYRALDNSPLHF	TGTGCCAGCAGTCCATACAGGGCCTTGGATAATTCACCCCTCCACTTT	NA	NA	TRBJ1-6	TRBV6-2/TRBV6-3
CATSNPRPFGETQYF	TGTGCCACCAGCAATCCGCGGCCTTTCGGGGAGACCCAGTACTTC	medium-sized	NA	TRBJ2-5	TRBV15